Below are 9 T cell receptor beta chains sequenced from a single sample in a study of vaccination effects on CD4 cells after COVID-19. Expansion of antigen-specific CD4+ T cells with viral peptide pools was carried out by the ViraFEST assay before sequencing. After less than twelve days in culture, the CD4+ T cells were isolated. Between March and December 2020, the person had a SARS-CoV-2 infection that PCR confirmed. No antigen has been assigned to these receptors. Using immunoSEQ multiplex PCR, the repertoire was profiled, and TCRdb retains in-frame clones only, with some absent. The sample records approximately 37,000 clones, roughly 73% being singletons. This specimen was CD4+ T cells from PBMCs cultured with a peptide pool, taken before COVID-19 vaccination. These TCRs come from a human donor who had a prior SARS-CoV-2 infection.

On this clone itself: The junction and the germline gene differ at one end; a read error may be behind it. The V gene is TRBV5-1, the J gene TRBJ1-1; weak D call: TRBD1 (6 bases). This CDR3 contains 11 residues. Per the germline V gene, CDR1 is SGHRS and CDR2 is YFSETQ. The CDR3 is CASSPRGDLGF. CDR3 DNA sequence: TGCGCCAGCAGCCCGAGGGGGGATTTGGGATTT. Drawing the rest from reference TRBV5-1 and TRBJ1-1, the complete variable domain is KAGVTQTPRYLIKTRGQQVTLSCSPISGHRSVSWYQQTPGQGLQFLFEYFSETQRNKGNFPGRFSGRQFSNSRSEMNVSTLELGDSALYLCASSPRGDLGFGQGTRLTVV.

Only a few counts were recorded for this clone. The genes are TRBV6-2 or TRBV6-3 and TRBJ2-3; TRBD2 aligns across 7 bases. Germline V gives CDR1 MNHEY, CDR2 SVGEGT. Trimming removed 3 bases from V and 2 bases from J; junction bases left unmatched: 8. The CDR3 covers 16 residues. The chain's CDR3 is CASSYSSAGPTDTQYF. CDR3 nucleotide sequence: TGTGCCAGCAGTTATTCTTCAGCGGGGCCCACAGATACGCAGTATTTT.

The chain joins TRBV3-1 (or the pseudogene TRBV3-2) to TRBJ2-4; maybe TRBD2 (6 bases). V was shortened by 0 bases and J by 13 bases, with 13 bases between the two germline ends. The CDR3 is made up of 13 amino acids. Germline CDR1 is LGHDT and CDR2 is YNNKEL (reference sequence). Written as DNA, the CDR3 is TGTGCCAGCAGCCAAGAGCGAGGCGGGGTCCAGTACTTC. Encoded protein: CASSQERGGVQYF.

The chain is built from TRBV2 and TRBJ2-3; 12 nucleotides agree with TRBD2. The germline V gene encodes CDR1 SNHLY and CDR2 FYNNEI. The CDR3 contains 15 residues. V dropped 3 bases and J dropped 5; count of bases not matched to a gene: 3. The CDR3 sequence: CASSELGLAGDTQYF. In DNA form, the CDR3 reads TGTGCCAGCAGTGAGTTGGGACTAGCGGGAGATACGCAGTATTTT.

In its sample, this clone was seen once. The chain joins TRBV5-1 to TRBJ2-6, with D possibly matching TRBD2 (6 bases). The CDR3 spans 14 residues. V was pared by 3 bases and J by 5 bases, with 9 bases between. Per germline, CDR1 SGHRS and CDR2 YFSETQ. DNA of the CDR3: TGCGCCAGCAGCTGGGGGGATAGGGCCAACGTCCTGACTTTC. Translated: CASSWGDRANVLTF.

The V call is TRBV28, the J call TRBJ2-2; either TRBD1 or TRBD2 may fit D (5 bases each). In germline, CDR1 is MDHEN, CDR2 SYDVKM. The V and J ends lost 2 bases and 2 bases respectively, with 6 bases between them. The CDR3 spans 14 residues. The CDR3 loop reads CASSLGTNTGELFF. In DNA form, the CDR3 reads TGTGCCAGCAGTTTAGGGACCAACACCGGGGAGCTGTTTTTT.

V usage is TRBV2 and J usage is TRBJ2-6; D gene unclear. This CDR3 is 12 amino acids long. V lost 8 bases, J lost 4 bases, and 6 bases lay in between. The germline V gene encodes CDR1 SNHLY and CDR2 FYNNEI. CDR3 coding DNA: TGTGCCAGCGGGCAAGGGGCCAACGTCCTGACTTTC. Translation gives CASGQGANVLTF.

This chain uses TRBV7-3 with TRBJ2-3; 9 bases agree with TRBD2. CDR1 is SGHTA and CDR2 is FQGTGA in the germline V gene. V shed 6 bases, J shed 4 bases, and the junction held 11 bases outside the gene matches. The CDR3 is 16 residues long. For the CDR3, the DNA is TGTGCCAGCAGTTCCCATCTGGGCGGGGGGGCAGATACGCAGTATTTT. Its protein product is CASSSHLGGGADTQYF. Drawing the rest from reference TRBV7-3 and TRBJ2-3, the complete variable domain is GAGVSQTPSNKVTEKGKYVELRCDPISGHTALYWYRQSLGQGPEFLIYFQGTGAADDSGLPNDRFFAVRPEGSVSTLKIQRTERGDSAVYLCASSSHLGGGADTQYFGPGTRLTVL.

This chain uses TRBV6-1 with TRBJ2-3, with D unresolved. The germline gives CDR1 MNHNS, CDR2 SASEGT. The ends were cut back, 1 base at V and 4 bases at J, with 9 bases in the middle. CDR3 length: 14 residues. The CDR3 DNA is TGTGCCAGCAGTGAAGTGGACGGGCCAGATACGCAGTATTTT. It codes for CASSEVDGPDTQYF.